The entry that follows covers one T cell receptor (beta chain) sequence. Its antigen is unidentified. The assay was run at deep level. Clones were sequenced by immunoSEQ multiplex PCR, and TCRdb holds only the in-frame ones, with some missing. The sample gives 2,500,000 or so clones, around 93% of which show up once; about 0.36% is in the top ten. CD4+ cells underwent separation, giving CD45RA+ naive and CD45RA-negative memory subsets. This specimen comes from a study of shared clonotypes between healthy human individuals. Looking at the study overall: Each donor's CD4 naive and CD4 memory cells filled three plates apiece, CD8 naive two, and CD8 memory one.

Trimming stripped 0 bases from V and 3 bases from J, with 12 bases between. This CDR3 is 15 amino acids long. Germline values: CDR1 SGHTA, CDR2 FQGNSA. Study-wide findings and caveats: For naive CD4 cells, roughly 5.5% of clonotypes were shared across a handful of donors.

The TCR comes from a man between 18 and 29 years old in good health. Some clones in this sample may be carry-over from other donors' samples. Sequencing was done on a sample of naive CD4+ T cells from PBMCs. This sample's subset: CD45RA+ positively selected. The J gene is TRBJ2-7, the V gene TRBV7-2; no definite D call. The CDR3 is CASSLAVLEYYEQYF. CDR3 bases: TGTGCCAGCAGCTTAGCCGTCCTGGAATACTACGAGCAGTACTTC.